The 24 T cell receptor beta chains listed next were all sequenced from one sample in a study of vaccination and CD4 T cells after COVID-19. The antigens of these receptors remain unknown. Cultured CD4+ T cell DNA underwent sequencing with the Oncomine TCR Beta short-read assay. TCRdb used MiXCR to reprocess the PCR reads, holding one entry per CDR3 protein. In the table there are about 15,000 distinct CDR3 sequences, 73% of which are singletons. Treatment defined: approximately 9-day PBMC culture with coronavirus spike peptide pools or control peptides (ViraFEST assay). What was sequenced was CD4+ T cells from blood, cultured in vitro. These receptors were collected from a human donor who had recovered from COVID-19.

This clonotype was detected once. The chain links TRBV10-3 to TRBJ2-7; D might be TRBD1 (5 bases). The CDR3 has 14 amino acids. The V gene lost 3 bases and the J gene lost 3 bases, with 12 bases spanning the gap. From germline, CDR1 is ENHRY and CDR2 SYGVKD. The DNA of the CDR3 is TGTGCCATCAGTGATTCGGGTAGGGGCTACGAGCAGTACTTC. Residues: CAISDSGRGYEQYF.

The chain has TRBV24-1 and TRBJ1-5; a weak D match, TRBD1 (5 bases). The CDR3 spans 14 residues. Trimming removed 4 bases at V and 4 bases at J, with 10 bases between. Germline CDR1 reads KGHDR; CDR2 reads SFDVKD. CDR3 coding DNA: TGTGCCACCAGTGACCCTACAGGTAATCAGCCCCAGCATTTT. The encoded protein is CATSDPTGNQPQHF.

This chain links TRBV10-1 with TRBJ1-6; the D is unclear. CDR1 and CDR2 (germline): WNHNN, SYGVQD (reference sequence). The CDR3 extends over 13 amino acids. V was clipped by 3 bases and J by 6 bases, with 6 bases between them. CDR3 in amino acids: CASSDEGNSPLHF. CDR3 nucleotide sequence: TGCGCCAGCAGTGACGAGGGTAATTCACCCCTCCACTTT.

The chain links TRBV6-1 to TRBJ2-1; TRBD2 matches at 7 bases. V shed 6 bases, J shed 4 bases, and the junction held 6 bases outside the gene matches. Germline CDR1 MNHNS, CDR2 SASEGT. CDR3 length: 14 amino acids. CDR3 coding DNA: TGTGCCAGCAGGTCAGACGGGGGGTACAATGAGCAGTTCTTC. It is translated as CASRSDGGYNEQFF.

This clonotype was picked up a small number of times. The chain carries TRBV5-4 and TRBJ1-5, with D perhaps matching TRBD1 (5 bases). CDR3 length equals 13 residues. Germline loops: CDR1 SGHNT, CDR2 YYREEE (reference sequence). The V end lost 7 bases, the J end lost 7 bases, and 15 bases lay between the germline ends. The chain's CDR3 is CASGRGPEQPQHF. The CDR3 nucleotides are TGTGCCAGCGGGCGGGGCCCTGAACAGCCCCAGCATTTT.

The V gene is TRBV18, the J gene TRBJ2-1; perhaps D is TRBD1 or TRBD2 (6 bases each). V was trimmed by 2 bases and J by 8 bases, leaving 10 bases between them. The CDR3 length is 13 residues. Germline CDR1 and CDR2: KGHSH and LQKENI. Written as DNA, the CDR3 is TGTGCCAGCTCACCAATTAGGGGGGATGAGCAGTTCTTC. Amino acids: CASSPIRGDEQFF.

This chain links TRBV11-3 with TRBJ1-1; D not certain. The germline gives CDR1 SGHNT, CDR2 YENEEA. The CDR3 covers 14 residues. Trimming removed 1 base from V and 8 bases from J, with 14 bases in between. CDR3 DNA sequence: TGTGCCAGCAGCTTAGCGTTCCCCGAGGGCGAAGCTTTCTTT. Translation: CASSLAFPEGEAFF.

This chain joins TRBV20-1 and TRBJ1-5; D perhaps matches TRBD1 (5 bases). Trimming stripped 5 bases from V and 4 bases from J, with 9 bases between. This CDR3 spans 12 amino acids. Per the germline V gene, CDR1 is DFQATT and CDR2 is SNEGSKA (reference sequence). In DNA form, the CDR3 reads TGCAGTGCTGGGACGGTAAATCAGCCCCAGCATTTT. This codes for CSAGTVNQPQHF.

The chain links TRBV15 to TRBJ2-5; 10 bases match TRBD2. CDR1 and CDR2 (germline): LNHNV, YYDKDF (reference sequence). This CDR3 region has 17 residues. With 5 bases clipped from V and 4 bases from J, the junction kept 13 bases outside the gene matches. CDR3 DNA: TGTGCCACCAGCCCCCCTAGCGGGAGCCCCCGGGGAGAGACCCAGTACTTC. This codes for CATSPPSGSPRGETQYF.

There are a few counts of this clonotype. The V and J genes are TRBV20-1 and TRBJ1-5; 9 nucleotides match TRBD1. This CDR3 is 16 amino acids long. The V gene end was trimmed by 1 base and the J gene end by 4 bases; junction bases not matched to a gene: 8. Germline V CDR1 and CDR2: DFQATT, SNEGSKA (reference sequence). CDR3 coding DNA: TGCAGTGCTAGAGCCAAGACAGGGGGACCGAATCAGCCCCAGCATTTT. Encoded protein: CSARAKTGGPNQPQHF.

The V and J genes are TRBV28 and TRBJ1-6; TRBD1 matches at 9 bases. Germline trimming cut 5 bases from V and 9 bases from J; bases unmatched to any gene: 8. The CDR3 length is 15 residues. Germline V gene lookup returns CDR1 MDHEN and CDR2 SYDVKM. The CDR3 is CASSPGTGPASPLHF. CDR3 in DNA: TGTGCCAGCAGTCCGGGGACAGGGCCGGCTTCACCCCTCCACTTT.

This clonotype was seen a handful of times. The V and J genes are TRBV27 and TRBJ1-6; D unresolved. Trimming took off 4 bases at V and 10 bases at J, with 20 bases between the two ends. CDR3 size: 16 residues. CDR1 is MNHEY, CDR2 SMNVEV, per germline (reference sequence). This chain's CDR3 is CASSSRQLRAYSPLHF. CDR3 nucleotides: TGTGCCAGCAGTTCCAGGCAGTTGAGGGCATACTCACCCCTCCACTTT.

The rearrangement links TRBV7-2 to TRBJ2-7; 14 positions agree with TRBD2. This CDR3 region has 15 residues. The V and J ends lost 6 bases and 6 bases, in that order; junction bases with no gene match: 7. Germline assignment: CDR1 SGHTA and CDR2 FQGNSA. In DNA, the CDR3 is TGTGCCAGCAGGCCGACTAGCGGGAGGGCCTCCGAGCAGTACTTC. It translates to CASRPTSGRASEQYF.

In its sample, this clonotype ranks as large. CDR3 DNA: TGTGCCAGCAGCTTATTTGGGACAGGGGGCAATCAGCCCCAGCATTTT. It specifies CASSLFGTGGNQPQHF. The chain is built from TRBV7-3 and TRBJ1-5; TRBD1 matches at 10 bases. J lost 2 bases, V lost 2 bases, and 3 bases had no gene match. CDR1 is SGHTA and CDR2 is FQGTGA in the germline V gene. The CDR3 loop spans 16 amino acids. The full variable domain, rest sourced from reference TRBV7-3 and TRBJ1-5, is GAGVSQTPSNKVTEKGKYVELRCDPISGHTALYWYRQSLGQGPEFLIYFQGTGAADDSGLPNDRFFAVRPEGSVSTLKIQRTERGDSAVYLCASSLFGTGGNQPQHFGDGTRLSIL.

This clonotype was seen only once. V usage is TRBV29-1 and J usage is TRBJ1-3; tentatively, D is TRBD1 (5 bases). CDR1 is SQVTM and CDR2 is ANQGSEA in the germline V gene. CDR3 length: 13 amino acids. The CDR3 coding sequence is TGCTCCGGGAGCAGGGCGTCTGGAAACACCATATATTTT. It codes for CSGSRASGNTIYF.

V is TRBV7-2 and J is TRBJ2-2; D is possibly TRBD1 (6 bases). Trimming took 11 bases from V and 2 from J, leaving 15 bases between them. The CDR3 length is 14 residues. Germline V lookup: CDR1 SGHTA, CDR2 FQGNSA. CDR3 DNA sequence: TGTGCCGGACAGATAGGGGGAAACACCGGGGAGCTGTTTTTT. Amino acid sequence: CAGQIGGNTGELFF.

By proportion, this clonotype is large. The chain combines TRBV5-4 with TRBJ1-3, with D unclear. Germline loops: CDR1 SGHNT, CDR2 YYREEE (reference sequence). This CDR3 region has 13 residues. V was cut by 5 bases and J by 3 bases, with 9 bases left in between. The CDR3 coding sequence is TGTGCCAGCAGGTCGGCAAATGGAAACACCATATATTTT. Its translation is CASRSANGNTIYF.

The chain recombines TRBV6-2 or TRBV6-3 with TRBJ2-7, with D possibly matching TRBD2 (6 bases). The germline V and J ends were trimmed by 7 bases and 3 bases, with 25 bases remaining between them. CDR3 length: 17 amino acids. Germline assignment: CDR1 MNHEY and CDR2 SVGEGT. CDR3 coding DNA: TGTGCCAGCAAACTATATGGAGGGGTGGCCTCCCGCTACGAGCAGTACTTC. This gives the protein CASKLYGGVASRYEQYF.

The J gene is TRBJ1-5, the V gene TRBV20-1; D is undetermined. V dropped 1 base and J dropped 1 base, with 8 bases sitting between them. Germline CDR1 reads DFQATT; CDR2 reads SNEGSKA (reference sequence). The CDR3 spans 14 residues. Here the CDR3 DNA reads TGCAGTGCTAGAGCCGGTCCAAGCAATCAGCCCCAGCATTTT. This gives the protein CSARAGPSNQPQHF.

The V call is TRBV27, the J call TRBJ2-7, with 12 positions matching TRBD2. Germline V gene data show CDR1 as MNHEY and CDR2 as SMNVEV (reference sequence). CDR3 length: 13 residues. The V gene end was trimmed by 7 bases and the J gene end by 7 bases; junction bases not matched to a gene: 5. The CDR3 here is CASNRLAGEEQYF. CDR3 coding DNA: TGTGCCAGCAACCGACTAGCGGGAGAAGAGCAGTACTTC.

The J gene is TRBJ2-6, the V gene TRBV20-1, with D possibly TRBD1 on 6 matching bases. The length of the CDR3 is 14 residues. CDR1 is DFQATT, CDR2 SNEGSKA, per germline (reference sequence). The CDR3 is CSARGGSGANVLTF. DNA of the CDR3: TGCAGCGCCCGAGGGGGCTCTGGGGCCAACGTCCTGACTTTC.

This clonotype appeared a single time. The chain recombines TRBV7-9 with TRBJ2-1, with 8 bases that match TRBD2. Per germline, CDR1 SEHNR and CDR2 FQNEAQ (reference sequence). The CDR3 sequence is 16 residues long. J was trimmed by 10 bases and V by 5 bases; bases with no gene match: 16. CDR3 amino acids: CASSPAPLSGRNEQFF. The DNA of the CDR3 is TGTGCCAGCAGCCCAGCCCCTCTAAGCGGGAGAAACGAGCAGTTCTTC.

The chain links TRBV19 to TRBJ2-1; TRBD2 matches at 14 bases. The ends lost 3 bases at V and 13 bases at J; junction bases unmatched: 8. The CDR3 is made up of 15 amino acids. Germline-derived CDR1 and CDR2 are LNHDA and SQIVND (reference sequence). Here the CDR3 DNA reads TGTGCCAGTAGTATGGGGGGACTAGCGGGAGATAACCAGTTCTTC. Its translation: CASSMGGLAGDNQFF. Complete variable domain (other parts from reference TRBV19 and TRBJ2-1): DGGITQSPKYLFRKEGQNVTLSCEQNLNHDAMYWYRQDPGQGLRLIYYSQIVNDFQKGDIAEGYSVSREKKESFPLTVTSAQKNPTAFYLCASSMGGLAGDNQFFGPGTRLTVL.

The rearrangement links TRBV27 to TRBJ2-3, with a weak D call TRBD2 (5 bases). This CDR3 has 14 amino acids. V gave up 0 bases and J gave up 1 base, with 5 bases separating them. Germline values: CDR1 MNHEY, CDR2 SMNVEV (reference sequence). The CDR3 DNA reads TGTGCCAGCAGTTTATCAGCGGGCACAGATACGCAGTATTTT. Encoded protein: CASSLSAGTDTQYF.